This entry describes one TCR beta chain. RNA amounts of roughly 0.45 to 1 ug underwent reverse transcription with random hexamers. Multiplex immunoSEQ PCR targeted 54 Vbeta and 13 Jbeta TCR beta segments. From the immunoSEQ multiplex PCR reads, TCRdb called clonotypes with MiXCR, one entry per CDR3 protein. The sample holds about 82,000 distinct CDR3 sequences; approximately 96% are singletons and the top ten take 0.55% to 0.75%. This sample is part of a study of CD8 T cells in Susac syndrome. CDR1 is LGHNT, CDR2 FRNRAP, per germline. Trimming took off 2 bases at V and 8 bases at J, with 15 bases between the two ends. The CDR3 runs to 14 residues.

The receptor comes from a human donor with Susac syndrome. The specimen was CD8+ T cells from PBMCs. This chain joins TRBV12-5 and TRBJ1-2; D unclear. The CDR3, as DNA: TGTGCTAGTGGTTTGTTTACGACCCCGGGAGGCTACACCTTC. Its translation: CASGLFTTPGGYTF. The full variable domain, rest sourced from reference TRBV12-5 and TRBJ1-2, is DARVTQTPRHKVTEMGQEVTMRCQPILGHNTVFWYRQTMMQGLELLAYFRNRAPLDDSGMPKDRFSAEMPDATLATLKIQPSEPRDSAVYFCASGLFTTPGGYTFGSGTRLTVV.